This TCR beta chain was profiled in a study of blood T cell repertoires in COVID-19. This clone was seen a few times. CDR1 is SGDLS and CDR2 is YYNGEE in the germline V gene. V lost 3 bases and J lost 1; bases outside the gene matches: 2. The CDR3 contains 15 residues. Original data processing: Reference gene primers were amplified, and this amplification served to estimate nucleated cell counts. Assay: immunoSEQ multiplex PCR; the TCRdb copy retains only in-frame clones and omits some. For V, J and clone size, that table is used; D and trimming come from the DNA. This sample yields about 190,000 clones, of which 75% to 80% are seen a single time; 26% belongs to the top ten.

The source of this sequence is a woman in her 70s with acute or convalescent COVID-19. The chain recombines TRBV9 with TRBJ2-2; 8 nucleotides agree with TRBD2. Sample: peripheral blood. The CDR3 is CASSAGGWNTGELFF. CDR3 DNA: TGTGCCAGCAGCGCGGGGGGGTGGAACACCGGGGAGCTGTTTTTT. Drawing the rest from reference TRBV9 and TRBJ2-2, the complete variable domain is DSGVTQTPKHLITATGQRVTLRCSPRSGDLSVYWYQQSLDQGLQFLIQYYNGEERAKGNILERFSAQQFPDLHSELNLSSLELGDSALYFCASSAGGWNTGELFFGEGSRLTVL.